This is a list of T cell receptor beta chains from one sample in a study of shared clonotypes between healthy human individuals. The method was immunoSEQ multiplex PCR; TCRdb's version includes in-frame clones alone and lacks a portion of them. The table lists some 1,400,000 clones, 95% to 97% of them singletons. The sample taken for sequencing was naive CD4+ T cells sorted from blood. These receptor sequences come from a man aged 30 to 45 in good health. The CDR3 runs from the conserved cysteine through the conserved F or W. A D gene is named only where the DNA matches it firmly. Size is omitted from some rows. Given values are once, few, many or a class for expanded clones.

16,TRBJ2-1,TRBV7-9,TRBD2,.,CASSSTREGSYNEQFF,TGTGCCAGCAGCTCGACGCGGGAGGGGTCCTACAATGAGCAGTTCTTC
13,TRBJ2-3,TRBV2,.,once,CANRPNGKDTQYF,TGTGCCAACCGACCAAATGGCAAGGATACGCAGTATTTT
15,TRBJ1-4,TRBV28,.,.,CASSLRGTPDEKLFF,TGTGCCAGCAGCCTTCGGGGGACCCCCGATGAAAAACTGTTTTTT
17,TRBJ1-4,TRBV7-2,TRBD1,.,CASSQFESDRGAEKLFF,TGTGCCAGCAGCCAGTTCGAATCTGACAGGGGAGCTGAAAAACTGTTTTTT
17,TRBJ2-1,TRBV5-1,TRBD2,.,CASSQGLAGGPGNEQFF,TGCGCCAGCAGCCAGGGACTAGCGGGAGGGCCGGGAAATGAGCAGTTCTTC
17,TRBJ2-2,TRBV10-3,TRBD2,.,CATMGLAGVSNTGELFF,TGTGCCACTATGGGGCTAGCGGGAGTTTCGAACACCGGGGAGCTGTTTTTT
19,TRBJ2-5,TRBV5-1,TRBD2,.,CASSLAGGWIAGGGETQYF,TGCGCCAGCAGCTTGGCCGGGGGGTGGATAGCGGGAGGCGGAGAGACCCAGTACTTC
14,TRBJ2-7,TRBV25-1,.,.,CASSEAGLSYEQYF,TGTGCCAGCAGTGAAGCTGGCCTTTCCTACGAGCAGTACTTC
13,TRBJ2-7,TRBV4-3,.,.,CASSPQGGYEQYF,TGCGCCAGCAGCCCCCAGGGGGGGTACGAGCAGTACTTC
15,TRBJ2-7,TRBV6-1,.,once,CASTGLHTRYYEQYF,TGTGCCAGCACAGGACTACACACCCGCTATTACGAGCAGTACTTC
13,TRBJ2-7,TRBV25-1,TRBD1,.,CASSEWDSNEQYF,TGTGCCAGCAGTGAATGGGACAGCAACGAGCAGTACTTC
14,TRBJ1-1,TRBV28,TRBD1,.,CASSADRVVTEAFF,TGTGCCAGCAGTGCCGACAGGGTGGTCACTGAAGCTTTCTTT
14,TRBJ2-1,TRBV30,TRBD2,.,CAWISGLTYNEQFF,TGTGCCTGGATTAGCGGGCTCACCTACAATGAGCAGTTCTTC
15,TRBJ2-1,TRBV28,.,.,CASSTRLSSYNEQFF,TGTGCCAGCAGTACCCGGCTGAGCTCCTACAATGAGCAGTTCTTC
16,TRBJ1-3,TRBV19,TRBD1,.,CASSIGTGSPGNTIYF,TGTGCCAGTAGTATTGGGACAGGGTCACCTGGAAACACCATATATTTT
13,TRBJ2-1,TRBV5-1,.,.,CASSQQVNNEQFF,TGCGCCAGCAGCCAACAGGTGAACAATGAGCAGTTCTTC
17,TRBJ2-1,TRBV15,TRBD2,.,CATSRDPGLGSYNEQFF,TGTGCCACCAGCAGAGATCCTGGACTAGGTTCCTACAATGAGCAGTTCTTC